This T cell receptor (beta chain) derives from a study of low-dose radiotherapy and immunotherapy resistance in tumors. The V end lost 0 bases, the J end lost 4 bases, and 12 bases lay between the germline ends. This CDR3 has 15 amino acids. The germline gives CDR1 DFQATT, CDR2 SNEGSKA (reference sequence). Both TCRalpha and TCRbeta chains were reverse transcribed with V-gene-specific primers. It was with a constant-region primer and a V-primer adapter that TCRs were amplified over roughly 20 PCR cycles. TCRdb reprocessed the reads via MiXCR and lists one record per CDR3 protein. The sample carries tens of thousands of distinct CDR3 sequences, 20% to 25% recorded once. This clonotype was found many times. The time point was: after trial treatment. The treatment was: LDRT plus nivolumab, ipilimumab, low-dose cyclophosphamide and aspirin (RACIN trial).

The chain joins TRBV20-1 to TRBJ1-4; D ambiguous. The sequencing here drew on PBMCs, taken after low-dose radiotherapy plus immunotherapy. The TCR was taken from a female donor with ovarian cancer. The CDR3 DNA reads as TGCAGTGCTAGAGATCTTGGAGGCAGTAATGAAAAACTGTTTTTT. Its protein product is CSARDLGGSNEKLFF.